The rows below give T cell receptor beta chains drawn from one sample of a study of Ad26.COV2.S vaccination and SARS-CoV-2 variants. The assay was immunoSEQ multiplex PCR, and TCRdb's table has in-frame clones only and misses some. The data contain some 480,000 clones, 70% to 90% of them singletons. The material sequenced was peripheral blood, taken in a trial of Ad26.COV2.S vaccine versus placebo. The source is a person between 18 and 60 years old who received the Ad26.COV2.S COVID-19 vaccine or a placebo. The CDR3 runs from the conserved cysteine through the conserved F or W. Where a row states a size, it is once, few, many or the class of an expanded clone; other rows omit it.

size	V	J	length	CDR3
NA	TRBV7-8	TRBJ1-2	14	CASSSDRDLGGYTF
once	TRBV7-9	TRBJ1-6	17	CASSKGQGQGVASPLHF
NA	TRBV19	TRBJ1-1	15	CASSKPGPQAVGAFF
NA	TRBV19	TRBJ1-6	13	CASKETGASPLHF
NA	TRBV7-2	TRBJ2-7	15	CASSLSREGPYEQYF
NA	TRBV7-8	TRBJ2-1	16	CASSHWRGTETNEQFF
NA	TRBV28	TRBJ2-2	12	CASYANTGELFF
NA	TRBV5-1	TRBJ1-4	17	CASSPLGPGQGNEKLFF
NA	TRBV15	TRBJ2-1	14	CATKRTSGSYEQFF
NA	TRBV6-5	TRBJ2-1	15	CASSLAGDSSNEQFF
NA	TRBV6-4	TRBJ2-3	14	CASSRDYGLDTQYF
few	TRBV5-1	TRBJ1-2	15	CASSSEGYSPYGYTF
once	TRBV7-9	TRBJ1-2	12	CASSLGSYGYTF
NA	TRBV18	TRBJ2-5	13	CASSPKLGETQYF
NA	TRBV12-5	TRBJ2-2	13	CASGSPWAGELFF
NA	TRBV11-1	TRBJ2-1	14	CASSLRDVYNEQFF
NA	TRBV7-8	TRBJ1-5	17	CASSPWGGQGSNQPQHF
NA	TRBV19	TRBJ2-4	17	CASSPRASSIAKNIQYF
NA	TRBV12-3/TRBV12-4	TRBJ2-1	13	CASSLRQDTEQFF
NA	TRBV28	TRBJ1-3	15	CASNPGGYVGNTIYF
NA	TRBV5-4	TRBJ1-2	15	CASSPGTLGFYGYTF
NA	TRBV5-1	TRBJ2-3	16	CASSLDGQGAADTQYF
NA	TRBV18	TRBJ2-7	17	CASSRPVGGPDSYEQYF
NA	TRBV4-2	TRBJ2-7	16	CASSQDLSGRIYEQYF
NA	TRBV4-3	TRBJ2-1	15	CASSQDYSRGVEQFF
NA	TRBV7-2	TRBJ2-1	15	CASSLVRAGGYEQFF
NA	TRBV5-1	TRBJ2-1	15	CASSLGLRDYNEQFF
once	TRBV11-2	TRBJ2-3	16	CASSLEGGSGTDTQYF
NA	TRBV4-2	TRBJ1-6	14	CASSQASVTSPLHF
NA	TRBV11-2	TRBJ1-1	13	CASSLSGSTEAFF
NA	TRBV24-1	TRBJ2-2	11	CATRGEQKLFF
NA	TRBV5-5	TRBJ2-5	13	CASSLVGLETQYF
many	TRBV28	TRBJ2-2	17	CASSPQGVLANTGELFF
NA	TRBV2	TRBJ2-5	16	CASSEVVNRGQETQYF
NA	TRBV5-1	TRBJ2-5	14	CASSTGGRIETQYF
NA	TRBV21-1	TRBJ1-5	16	CASSTLRGQANQPQHF
NA	TRBV6-6	TRBJ1-3	13	CASSFQGGNTIYF
NA	TRBV5-6	TRBJ2-5	15	CASNKRGFGAETQYF
few	TRBV27	TRBJ1-6	14	CASRTGPSNSPLHF
NA	TRBV28	TRBJ2-7	15	CASSSPRGARDEQYF
NA	TRBV7-9	TRBJ2-7	14	CASSLGSSGREQYF
NA	TRBV27	TRBJ2-3	14	CASSRQGGTDTQYF
NA	TRBV7-2	TRBJ2-7	15	CASSPPGQGRYEQYF
NA	TRBV5-8	TRBJ2-3	13	CASSYQVTDTQYF
NA	TRBV5-6	TRBJ1-6	13	CASNRVDNSPLHF
NA	TRBV2	TRBJ1-2	12	CASRTGGVGYTF
NA	TRBV20-1	TRBJ2-7	14	CSASLRGLSYEQYF
once	TRBV28	TRBJ1-6	16	CASVGANRASHSPLHF
NA	TRBV5-6	TRBJ2-6	18	CASSLQAGRVTGANVLTF
NA	TRBV13	TRBJ2-1	14	CASSLTGRYNEQFF